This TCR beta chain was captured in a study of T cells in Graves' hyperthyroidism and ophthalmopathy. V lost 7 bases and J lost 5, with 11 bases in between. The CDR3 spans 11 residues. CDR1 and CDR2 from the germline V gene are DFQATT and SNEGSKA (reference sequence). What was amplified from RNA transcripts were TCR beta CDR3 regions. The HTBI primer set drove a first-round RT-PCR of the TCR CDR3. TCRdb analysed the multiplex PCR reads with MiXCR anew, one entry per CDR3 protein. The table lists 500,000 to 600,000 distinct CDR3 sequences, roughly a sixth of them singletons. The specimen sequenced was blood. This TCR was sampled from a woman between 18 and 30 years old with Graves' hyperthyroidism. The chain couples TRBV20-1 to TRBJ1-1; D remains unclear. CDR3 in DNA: TGCAGTGGCAGTACTTGGACTGAAGCTTTCTTT. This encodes CSGSTWTEAFF.